This T cell receptor (beta chain) is drawn from a study of blood T cell repertoires in COVID-19. Using immunoSEQ multiplex PCR, the repertoire was profiled, and TCRdb retains in-frame clones only, with some absent. The sample yields about 300,000 clones, around 88% seen once. The CDR3 extends over 18 amino acids. Per the germline V gene, CDR1 is KGHDR and CDR2 is SFDVKD. Trimming took 0 bases from V and 2 from J; bases not matched to a gene: 10. This sequence joins TRBV24-1 and TRBJ2-3, with 7 nucleotides matching TRBD1. The specimen was peripheral blood. The sequence was collected from a young woman who had recovered from COVID-19. The CDR3 region has the DNA TGTGCCACCAGTGATTTGGGGAAGCCGGGACAGCACACAGATACGCAGTATTTT. It translates to CATSDLGKPGQHTDTQYF.